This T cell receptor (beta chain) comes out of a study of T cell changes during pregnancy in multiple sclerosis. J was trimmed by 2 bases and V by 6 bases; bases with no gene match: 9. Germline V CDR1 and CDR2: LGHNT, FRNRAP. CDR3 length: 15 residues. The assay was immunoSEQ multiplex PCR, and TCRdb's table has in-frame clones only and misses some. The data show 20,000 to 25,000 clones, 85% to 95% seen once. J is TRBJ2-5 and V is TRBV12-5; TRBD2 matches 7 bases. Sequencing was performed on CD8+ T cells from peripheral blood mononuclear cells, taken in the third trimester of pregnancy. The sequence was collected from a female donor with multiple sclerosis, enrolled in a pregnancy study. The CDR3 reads CASGSNGGIQETQYF. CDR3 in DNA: TGTGCTAGTGGCTCCAACGGGGGGATACAAGAGACCCAGTACTTC.